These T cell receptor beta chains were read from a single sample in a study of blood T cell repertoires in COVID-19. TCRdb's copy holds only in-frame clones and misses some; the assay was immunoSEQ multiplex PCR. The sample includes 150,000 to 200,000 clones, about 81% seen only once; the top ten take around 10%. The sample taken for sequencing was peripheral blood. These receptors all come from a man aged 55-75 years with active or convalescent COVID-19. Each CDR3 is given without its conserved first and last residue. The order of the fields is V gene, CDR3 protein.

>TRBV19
ASSAAPGQGRPNEQF
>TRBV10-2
ASTGQGQRVNTEAF
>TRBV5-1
ASSLGTNNEKLF
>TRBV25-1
ASRTGSPRETQY
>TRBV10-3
AISPGTGANYGYT
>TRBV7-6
ASSPMGLNNEKLF
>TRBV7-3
ASATTGGLNEQY
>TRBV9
ASSASGWGLQETQY
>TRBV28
ASSLSPYEQY
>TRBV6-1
ASSDRGTNEKLF
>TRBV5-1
ASSLYGTVSGANVLT
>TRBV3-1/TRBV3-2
ASSQDLTSGGKNIQY
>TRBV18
ASSPGGSNEQF
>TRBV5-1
ASTPGQAEDTQY
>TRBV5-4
ASSKRGEKLF
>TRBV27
ASSGHGLAGGAEQY
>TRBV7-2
ASSLIVPGEQY
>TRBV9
ASSQGSIAYEQY
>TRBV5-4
ASSFDSYEQY
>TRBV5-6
ASSSGLGDEQF
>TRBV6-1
ASSEDRVAYGELF
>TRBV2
ASSPGGEYGYT
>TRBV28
AASGQEAGELF
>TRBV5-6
ASSLGSQGNEKLF
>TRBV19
ASSISRATNYGYT
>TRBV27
ASSSHEQGFQPQH
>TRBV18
ASSPNGQGTYNEQF
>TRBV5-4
ASSPPLAASTDTQY
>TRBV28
ASRDQQGAGETQY
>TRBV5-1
ASSLESGKGEKLF
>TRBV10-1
ASSESVVRANTGELF
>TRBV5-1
ASSLTGVGNQPQH
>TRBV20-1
SASSIAGGRPYKSYNEQF
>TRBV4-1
ASSLRPGQAQETQY
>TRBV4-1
ASSQGGAANEQF
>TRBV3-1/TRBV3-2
ASSQHRSGNTIY
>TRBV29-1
SVEDVGLASTDTQY
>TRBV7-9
ASSSAAGSYTDTQY
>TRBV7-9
ASSYPGTENTEAF
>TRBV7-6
ASSSGAIQGIGEAF
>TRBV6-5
ASSPGQGITEAF
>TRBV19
ASRDRAPSYGYT
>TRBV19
ASSMGGVGEQF